This is a list of T cell receptor beta chains from one sample in a study of metastatic and nonmetastatic thyroid tumors. TCRdb reprocessed the PCR reads using MiXCR. The sample includes 15,000 to 20,000 clones, roughly a quarter of them seen just once. Input material: adjacent normal tissue. Receptors were obtained from a female donor with papillary thyroid cancer or a benign thyroid nodule (not recorded which). Some clones in this sample may be carry-over from other donors' samples. CDR3s include the opening cysteine and the closing phenylalanine or tryptophan. Each record gives: clone size, V gene, D gene, J gene, CDR3 DNA, CDR3 protein. A D gene is named only where the DNA matches it firmly. The size field is filled for only some rows; it gives once, few, many or a size class.

few	TRBV4-1	.	TRBJ2-7	TGCGCCAGCAGCACTAGCAGGAGCTCCTACGAGCAGTACTTC	CASSTSRSSYEQYF
few	TRBV7-2	TRBD1	TRBJ2-7	TGTGCCAGCAGCCCGACAGGGAGCCCCTACGAGCAGTACTTC	CASSPTGSPYEQYF
medium-sized	TRBV10-3	TRBD2	TRBJ2-3	TGTGCCATCAGTGAGGGACTAGCGGGAGGTGCGCAGTATTTT	CAISEGLAGGAQYF
.	TRBV5-1	.	TRBJ1-5	TGCGCCAGCAGCTTGGAGGGAGGTCAGCCCCAGCATTTT	CASSLEGGQPQHF
.	TRBV6-1	.	TRBJ1-1	TGTGCCAGCAGCTCCGCCCGGGTGGGTAGGAGGTCTGAAGCTTTCTTT	CASSSARVGRRSEAFF
few	TRBV19	.	TRBJ1-5	TGTGCCAGTAGTATCCCAACCAATCAGCCCCAGCATTTT	CASSIPTNQPQHF
few	TRBV24-1	.	TRBJ1-2	TGTGCCACCAGTGATTTTGGGATGAACTATGGCTACACCTTC	CATSDFGMNYGYTF
few	TRBV27	.	TRBJ1-6	TGTGCCAGCTCCCCTCTTGTAGGGAATTCACCCCTCCACTTT	CASSPLVGNSPLHF
.	TRBV6-1	.	TRBJ1-3	TGTGCCAGCAGTGTCCGGACGGCTGGAAACACCATATATTTT	CASSVRTAGNTIYF
few	TRBV5-1	.	TRBJ1-1	TGCGCCAGCAGCGAGACAGACTCATACACTGAAGCTTTCTTT	CASSETDSYTEAFF
.	TRBV28	TRBD2	TRBJ2-3	TGTGCCAGCAGCCCTCCTAGCGGGTTGACAGATACGCAGTATTTT	CASSPPSGLTDTQYF
few	TRBV19	.	TRBJ2-5	TGTGCCAGTAGTATCGATTGGAGGGAGACCCAGTACTTC	CASSIDWRETQYF
few	TRBV28	.	TRBJ2-7	TGTGCCAGCAAGTGTTTCGGGGGCTACGAGCAGTACTTC	CASKCFGGYEQYF
.	TRBV12-3/TRBV12-4	.	TRBJ1-5	TGTGCCAGCAGTTTAACCGTTAATCAGCCCCAGCATTTT	CASSLTVNQPQHF
.	TRBV6-1	.	TRBJ2-7	TGTGCCAGCAGTGAATGGGGTGCGCGTCTCGAGCAGTACTTC	CASSEWGARLEQYF
few	TRBV27	TRBD2	TRBJ2-2	TGTGCCAGCACTAGACTAGCGGGCCCCACCGGGGAGCTGTTTTTT	CASTRLAGPTGELFF
few	TRBV12-3/TRBV12-4	TRBD1	TRBJ1-1	TGTGCCAGCAGTCCCACAGGGGATATGAACACTGAAGCTTTCTTT	CASSPTGDMNTEAFF
.	TRBV6-4	.	TRBJ1-6	TGTGCCAGCAGTTACAGGGAGGGTAATTCACCCCTCCACTTT	CASSYREGNSPLHF
few	TRBV12-3/TRBV12-4	.	TRBJ2-1	TGTGCCAGCAGTTTGGGGCTCCGAAATGAGCAGTTCTTC	CASSLGLRNEQFF
.	TRBV20-1	.	TRBJ2-3	TGCAGTGCGCTCGGGGGCGGGAGTACAGATACGCAGTATTTT	CSALGGGSTDTQYF
few	TRBV20-1	TRBD1	TRBJ2-7	TGCAGTGCTAGCCGACAGGGGATTCTCGAGCAGTACTTC	CSASRQGILEQYF
few	TRBV6-1	.	TRBJ2-7	TGTGCCAGCACCTCCATAGGACGGCAGCGCGAGCAGTACTTC	CASTSIGRQREQYF
.	TRBV28	.	TRBJ2-2	TGTGCCAGCACCGATTATGAGACAGGGGAGCTGTTTTTT	CASTDYETGELFF
.	TRBV28	.	TRBJ1-5	TGTGCCAGCAGTTTGGGGTGGGCCCAGCATTTT	CASSLGWAQHF
.	TRBV5-1	.	TRBJ1-2	TGCGCCAGCAGCTCTGACCCGGGGACGGCGGGTGGCTACACCTTC	CASSSDPGTAGGYTF
few	TRBV28	TRBD1	TRBJ2-3	TGTGCCACCAGAAGGGGGCGCCACTATACAGATACGCAGTATTTT	CATRRGRHYTDTQYF
few	TRBV19	.	TRBJ2-6	TGTGCCAGTAGTGAGTCGACGGGGAACTGGGCCAACGTCCTGACTTTC	CASSESTGNWANVLTF
medium-sized	TRBV7-3	.	TRBJ2-5	TGTGCCAGCAGCTTAGGATTCGGGGAGACCCAGTACTTC	CASSLGFGETQYF
.	TRBV20-1	TRBD2	TRBJ2-7	TGCAGTGCTAGAGATGGGAGGGGAAGTCGCGAGCAGTACTTC	CSARDGRGSREQYF
.	TRBV11-2	.	TRBJ1-3	TGTGCCAGCAGACAGACGGGTGCGGGAAACACCATATATTTT	CASRQTGAGNTIYF
few	TRBV6-2/TRBV6-3	.	TRBJ2-2	TGTGCCAGCAGGGGACTCGGGAGAGCGAACACTGGGGAGCTGTTTTTT	CASRGLGRANTGELFF
few	TRBV2	TRBD1	TRBJ2-7	TGTGCCAGCACGAGGGGGACAGGGTCCTACGAGCAGTACTTC	CASTRGTGSYEQYF
few	TRBV27	TRBD1	TRBJ2-1	TGTGCCAGCAGTTTATGGACAGGGTACAATGAGCAGTTCTTC	CASSLWTGYNEQFF
few	TRBV25-1	.	TRBJ2-1	TGTGCCAGCAGTAACCCAGGTTACAATGAGCAGTTCTTC	CASSNPGYNEQFF
.	TRBV28	TRBD1	TRBJ1-1	TGTGCCAGCAACCCGGGACAGAGGACTGAAGCTTTCTTT	CASNPGQRTEAFF
.	TRBV2	.	TRBJ1-6	TGTGCCAGCAGTGGTTACCTTACAGGGAGGAATTCACCCCTCCACTTT	CASSGYLTGRNSPLHF
.	TRBV20-1	TRBD2	TRBJ2-1	TGCAGTGCTAGAGATAGCGGACTAGTGGGGGAGCAGTTCTTC	CSARDSGLVGEQFF
few	TRBV2	TRBD2	TRBJ2-5	TGTGCCAGCAGTGCCACGGGGAGGGTCGCAGAGACCCAGTACTTC	CASSATGRVAETQYF
.	TRBV11-2	.	TRBJ2-2	TGTGCCAGCAGCTTAGGATGGCCAGCGTCGAACACCGGGGAGCTGTTTTTT	CASSLGWPASNTGELFF
few	TRBV4-3	TRBD1	TRBJ2-6	TGCGCCAGCAGCCAGTTCAACAGGGGGACTGGGGCCAACGTCCTGACTTTC	CASSQFNRGTGANVLTF
few	TRBV5-1	.	TRBJ1-1	TGCGCCAGCAAGTGGATGGGGAACACTGAAGCTTTCTTT	CASKWMGNTEAFF
few	TRBV12-5	TRBD2	TRBJ2-3	TGTGCTAGTGGTGGACTAGCGGGAGGAGATACGCAGTATTTT	CASGGLAGGDTQYF
few	TRBV28	.	TRBJ1-4	TGTGCCAGCAGTTTTGGACAGTCAACTAACGAAAAACTGTTTTTT	CASSFGQSTNEKLFF
.	TRBV9	.	TRBJ2-7	TGTGCCAGCAGCGTAGCCCCTACCTACGAGCAGTACTTC	CASSVAPTYEQYF
many	TRBV12-3/TRBV12-4	TRBD2	TRBJ2-7	TGTGCCAGCAGTTCGTTAGCGGGAGGTGGATACGAGCAGTACTTC	CASSSLAGGGYEQYF
few	TRBV7-2	.	TRBJ2-7	TGTGCCAGCAGCTTAAGGCAACCGGAGCCTTACGAGCAGTACTTC	CASSLRQPEPYEQYF
many	TRBV5-5	.	TRBJ2-7	TGTGCCAGCAGCTTGGAGTTAGCTGGGGTTCGGGAGGAGCAGTACTTC	CASSLELAGVREEQYF
few	TRBV12-3/TRBV12-4	.	TRBJ2-2	TGTGCCAGCAGTTTGTCCGGGGCTCGAGGGGAGCTGTTTTTT	CASSLSGARGELFF